The entry below gives a single T cell receptor beta chain sequence along with its context. Its antigen remains unidentified. The CDR3 extends over 15 amino acids. With 6 bases clipped from V and 2 bases from J, the junction kept 6 bases outside the gene matches. This entry belongs to a study of T cells in Graves' hyperthyroidism and ophthalmopathy. General study findings and limits: Expanded thyroid clonotypes (above 0.001) were mostly also found in blood.

TCR beta CDR3 sequences were amplified from RNA transcripts. The HTBI primer set was used in a first-round RT-PCR of the TCR CDR3. TCRdb reanalysed the multiplex PCR reads using MiXCR and keeps one entry per CDR3 protein. This table has around 420,000 distinct CDR3 sequences, roughly 13% appearing once. Specimen: blood. V is TRBV12-3 or TRBV12-4 and J is TRBJ1-4; 7 bases map to TRBD1. This receptor was identified in a woman under 30 with Graves' hyperthyroidism. The CDR3 coding sequence is TGTGCCAGCAGCATCAGGGGGGTGACTAATGAAAAACTGTTTTTT. This sequence encodes CASSIRGVTNEKLFF.